These T cell receptor beta chains were read from a single sample in a study of regulatory T cells in long-lasting Graves disease. From the multiplex PCR reads, TCRdb called clonotypes with MiXCR, one entry per CDR3 protein. This repertoire shows around 400,000 distinct CDR3 sequences, 10% to 15% found once; its top ten account for about 19%. These same records also appear under a second study, on T cells in Graves' hyperthyroidism and ophthalmopathy.

The specimen was peripheral blood mononuclear cells (PBMCs), collected at new diagnosis, from a patient treated with antithyroid drugs. Receptors originate from a young woman with Graves disease. Both conserved end residues are part of each CDR3. The order of the fields is V gene, J gene, CDR3 length, CDR3 protein.

>TRBV4-1|TRBJ2-1|14
CASSLLTGDNEQFF
>TRBV18|TRBJ2-7|14
CASSPLTGKNEQYF
>TRBV20-1|TRBJ2-6|16
CTLMMRFGAGANVLTF
>TRBV28|TRBJ1-5|13
CASSFREDQPQHF
>TRBV6-2/TRBV6-3|TRBJ2-3|13
CASTLRDTDTQYF
>TRBV27|TRBJ2-1|15
CATSRGGFAYNEQFF
>TRBV11-3|-|16
CASSLRTSGRVHEQFF
>TRBV12-3/TRBV12-4|TRBJ1-5|19
CASRDSWGTGQDSNQPQHF
>TRBV7-8|TRBJ2-3|15
CASSFGRLNTDTQYF
>TRBV12-3/TRBV12-4|TRBJ2-1|16
CASSPPIPGPYNEQFF
>TRBV28|TRBJ2-3|17
CASSFVGTSGRGYTQYF
>TRBV11-2|TRBJ2-1|16
CASSSAPTGPYNEQFF
>TRBV6-2/TRBV6-3|TRBJ2-3|15
CASKMDPTRADTQYF
>TRBV13|TRBJ2-2|15
CASSLESGVTGELFF
>TRBV6-9|TRBJ1-1|15
CASSYSWGMNTEAFF
>TRBV20-1|TRBJ2-1|17
CSANRSPGSGSGNEQFF
>TRBV20-1|TRBJ2-3|16
CSASGDTSGRRGTQYF
>TRBV11-2|TRBJ2-5|14
CASSSDYAQETQYF
>TRBV15|TRBJ2-7|17
CATSGGTSGSPSYEQYF
>TRBV6-2/TRBV6-3|TRBJ2-5|14
CASSPAGLGETQYF
>TRBV24-1|TRBJ2-3|14
CATAGEGSTDTQYF
>TRBV7-2|TRBJ2-4|23
CASSTWGDRGLEVYGLAKNIQYF
>TRBV24-1|TRBJ2-5|12
CATSGSGETQYF
>TRBV29-1|TRBJ2-7|14
CSVEGAHSNYEQYF
>TRBV12-3/TRBV12-4|TRBJ1-2|17
CASSLVSRDLLSSGYTF
>TRBV4-3|TRBJ1-2|15
CASSQLQGVSYGYTF
>TRBV7-6|TRBJ2-1|15
CASNLGEVGNNEQFF
>TRBV7-2|TRBJ2-3|17
CASSPHWGWDRPFEAYF
>TRBV28|TRBJ2-1|14
CASTMTSGSGEQFF
>TRBV5-1|TRBJ2-1|20
CASSFPLTPRTSGIGDEQFF
>TRBV29-1|TRBJ2-2|11
CSVFYTGELFF
>TRBV4-1|TRBJ2-7|15
CASSQTIGPPYEQYF
>TRBV6-1|TRBJ2-7|14
CASSHRDLSYEQYF